What follows is one T cell receptor (beta chain) and its context. The sample comes from a study of T cells in Graves' hyperthyroidism and ophthalmopathy. The investigators amplified TCR beta CDR3 regions from RNA transcripts. Carried out on the TCR CDR3, a first-round RT-PCR used the HTBI primer set. Each CDR3 protein gets one entry after TCRdb re-called the multiplex PCR reads with MiXCR. The sample has roughly 300,000 distinct CDR3 sequences, approximately 22% seen once. V shed 6 bases, J shed 6 bases, and the junction held 15 bases outside the gene matches. There are 16 residues in the CDR3. Germline V gene sequence: CDR1 GTSNPN, CDR2 SVGIG (reference sequence).

The V and J genes are TRBV30 and TRBJ2-1; 9 bases fit TRBD2. The material sequenced was blood. This TCR came from a woman aged 50 to 65 with Graves' hyperthyroidism. The CDR3 is CACASRGAGGINEQFF. CDR3 bases: TGTGCCTGCGCTTCTAGGGGAGCGGGAGGTATCAATGAGCAGTTCTTC.